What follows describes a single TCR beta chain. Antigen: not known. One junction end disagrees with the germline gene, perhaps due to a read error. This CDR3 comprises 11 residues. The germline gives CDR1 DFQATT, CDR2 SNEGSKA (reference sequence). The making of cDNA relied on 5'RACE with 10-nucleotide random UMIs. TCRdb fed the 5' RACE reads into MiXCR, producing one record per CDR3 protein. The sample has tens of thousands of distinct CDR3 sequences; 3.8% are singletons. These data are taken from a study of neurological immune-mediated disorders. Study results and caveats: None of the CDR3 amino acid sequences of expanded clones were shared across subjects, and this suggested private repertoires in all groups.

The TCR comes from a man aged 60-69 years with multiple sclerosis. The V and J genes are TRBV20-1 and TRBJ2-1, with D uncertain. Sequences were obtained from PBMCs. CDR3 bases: TGCAGTACTCTCTCCTACAATGAGCATTTCTTC. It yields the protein CSTLSYNEHFF.